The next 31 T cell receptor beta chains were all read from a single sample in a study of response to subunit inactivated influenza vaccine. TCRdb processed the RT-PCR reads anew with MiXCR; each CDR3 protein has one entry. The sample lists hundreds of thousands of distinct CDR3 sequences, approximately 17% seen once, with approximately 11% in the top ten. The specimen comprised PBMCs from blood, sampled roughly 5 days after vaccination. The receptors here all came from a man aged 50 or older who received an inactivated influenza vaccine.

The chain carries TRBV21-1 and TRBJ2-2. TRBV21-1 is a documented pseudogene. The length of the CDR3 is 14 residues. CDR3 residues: CASSKTVRTGELFF. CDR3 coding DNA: TGTGCCAGCAGCAAAACTGTACGCACCGGGGAGCTGTTTTTT.

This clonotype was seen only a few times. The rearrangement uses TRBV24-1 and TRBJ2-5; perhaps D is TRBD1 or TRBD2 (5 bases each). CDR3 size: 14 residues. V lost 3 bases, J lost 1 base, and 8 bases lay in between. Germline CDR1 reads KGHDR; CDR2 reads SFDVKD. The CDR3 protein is CATSDLGPQETQYF. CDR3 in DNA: TGTGCCACCAGTGATCTGGGACCCCAAGAGACCCAGTACTTC.

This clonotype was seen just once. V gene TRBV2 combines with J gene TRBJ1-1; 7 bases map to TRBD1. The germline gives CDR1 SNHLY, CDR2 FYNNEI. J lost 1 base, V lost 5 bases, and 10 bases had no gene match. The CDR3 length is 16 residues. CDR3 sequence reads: CASSNDWTGENTEAFF. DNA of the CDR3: TGTGCCAGCAGTAACGACTGGACAGGTGAGAACACTGAAGCTTTCTTT.

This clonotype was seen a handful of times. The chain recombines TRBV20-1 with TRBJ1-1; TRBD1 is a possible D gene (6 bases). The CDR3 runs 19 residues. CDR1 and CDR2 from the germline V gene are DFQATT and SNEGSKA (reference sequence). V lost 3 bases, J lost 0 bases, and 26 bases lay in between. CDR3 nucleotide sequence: TGCAGTGCTAGGAAACCCCCTCACCCCGGGGGCCCCATGAACACTGAAGCTTTCTTT. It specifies CSARKPPHPGGPMNTEAFF.

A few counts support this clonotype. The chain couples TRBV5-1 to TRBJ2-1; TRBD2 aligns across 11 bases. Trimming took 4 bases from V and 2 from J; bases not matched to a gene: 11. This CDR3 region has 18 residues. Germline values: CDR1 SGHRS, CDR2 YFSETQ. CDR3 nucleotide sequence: TGCGCCAGCAGCGCCAACCAAGGACTAGCGGGCCCCTACAATGAGCAGTTCTTC. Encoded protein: CASSANQGLAGPYNEQFF.

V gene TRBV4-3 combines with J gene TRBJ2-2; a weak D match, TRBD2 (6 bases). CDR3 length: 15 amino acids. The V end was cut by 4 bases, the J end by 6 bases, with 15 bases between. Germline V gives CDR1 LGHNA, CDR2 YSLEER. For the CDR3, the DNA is TGCGCCAGCAGCCTCAGACCCGGGGGTGCCGGGGAGCTGTTTTTT. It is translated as CASSLRPGGAGELFF.

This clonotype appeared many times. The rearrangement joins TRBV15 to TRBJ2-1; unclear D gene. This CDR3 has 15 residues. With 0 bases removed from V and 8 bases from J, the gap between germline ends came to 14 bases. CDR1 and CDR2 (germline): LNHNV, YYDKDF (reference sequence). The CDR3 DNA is TGTGCCACCAGCAGAGATCCCACAGCGATCGATGAGCAGTTCTTC. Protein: CATSRDPTAIDEQFF.

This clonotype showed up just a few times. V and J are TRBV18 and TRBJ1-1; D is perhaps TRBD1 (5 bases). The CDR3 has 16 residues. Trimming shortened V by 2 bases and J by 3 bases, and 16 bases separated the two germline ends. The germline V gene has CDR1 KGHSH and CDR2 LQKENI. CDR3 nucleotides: TGTGCCAGCTCACCAGGGATGTGGGGACCCGACACTGAAGCTTTCTTT. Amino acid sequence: CASSPGMWGPDTEAFF.

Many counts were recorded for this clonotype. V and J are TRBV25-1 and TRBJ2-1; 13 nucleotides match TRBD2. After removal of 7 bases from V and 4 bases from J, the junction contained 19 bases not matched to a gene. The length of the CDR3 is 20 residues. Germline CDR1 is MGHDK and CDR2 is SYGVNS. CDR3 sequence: CASTGPPGTSGTPAYNEQFF. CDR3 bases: TGTGCCAGCACCGGACCCCCAGGGACTAGCGGGACCCCCGCGTACAATGAGCAGTTCTTC. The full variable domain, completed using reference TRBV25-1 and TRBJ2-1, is EADIYQTPRYLVIGTGKKITLECSQTMGHDKMYWYQQDPGMELHLIHYSYGVNSTEKGDLSSESTVSRIRTEHFPLTLESARPSHTSQYLCASTGPPGTSGTPAYNEQFFGPGTRLTVL.

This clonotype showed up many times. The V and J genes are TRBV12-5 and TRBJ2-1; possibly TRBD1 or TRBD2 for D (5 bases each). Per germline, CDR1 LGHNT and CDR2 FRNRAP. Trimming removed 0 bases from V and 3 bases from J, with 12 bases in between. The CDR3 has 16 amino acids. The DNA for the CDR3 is TGTGCTAGTGGTTTGGTAGTGGGACCCAACTACAATGAGCAGTTCTTC. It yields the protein CASGLVVGPNYNEQFF. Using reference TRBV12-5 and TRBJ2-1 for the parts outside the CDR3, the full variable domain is DARVTQTPRHKVTEMGQEVTMRCQPILGHNTVFWYRQTMMQGLELLAYFRNRAPLDDSGMPKDRFSAEMPDATLATLKIQPSEPRDSAVYFCASGLVVGPNYNEQFFGPGTRLTVL.

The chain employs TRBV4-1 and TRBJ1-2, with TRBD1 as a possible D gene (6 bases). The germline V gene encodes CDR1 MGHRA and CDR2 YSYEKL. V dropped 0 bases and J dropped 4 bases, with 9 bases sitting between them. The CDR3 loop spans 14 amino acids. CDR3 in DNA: TGCGCCAGCAGCCAAGACATAGGGGGCTATGGCTACACCTTC. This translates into CASSQDIGGYGYTF.

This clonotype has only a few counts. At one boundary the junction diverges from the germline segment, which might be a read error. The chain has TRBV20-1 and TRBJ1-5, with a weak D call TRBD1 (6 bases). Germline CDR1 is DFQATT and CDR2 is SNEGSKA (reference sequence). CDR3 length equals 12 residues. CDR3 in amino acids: CSASADRPDPIF. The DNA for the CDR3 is TGCAGTGCTAGCGCAGACAGGCCAGACCCCATTTTT.

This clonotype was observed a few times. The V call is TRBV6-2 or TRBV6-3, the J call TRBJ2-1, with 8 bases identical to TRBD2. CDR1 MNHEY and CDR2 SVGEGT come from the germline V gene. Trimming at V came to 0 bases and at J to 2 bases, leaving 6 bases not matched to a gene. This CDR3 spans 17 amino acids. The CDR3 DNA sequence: TGTGCCAGCAGTTACTCGATACGGGGGGGCGCCTACAATGAGCAGTTCTTC. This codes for CASSYSIRGGAYNEQFF.

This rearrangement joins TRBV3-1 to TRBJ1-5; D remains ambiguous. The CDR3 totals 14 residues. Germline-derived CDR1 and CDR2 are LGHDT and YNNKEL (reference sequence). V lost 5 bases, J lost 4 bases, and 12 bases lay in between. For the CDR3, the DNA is TGTGCCAGCAGCTCGGGAGCCGAGAATCAGCCCCAGCATTTT. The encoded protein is CASSSGAENQPQHF.

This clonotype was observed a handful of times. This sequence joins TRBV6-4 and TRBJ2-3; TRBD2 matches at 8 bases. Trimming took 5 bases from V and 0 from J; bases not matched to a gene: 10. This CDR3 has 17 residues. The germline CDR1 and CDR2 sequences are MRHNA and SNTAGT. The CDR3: CASSRDFSGTSTDTQYF. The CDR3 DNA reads TGTGCCAGCAGTAGAGACTTTAGCGGGACTAGCACAGATACGCAGTATTTT.

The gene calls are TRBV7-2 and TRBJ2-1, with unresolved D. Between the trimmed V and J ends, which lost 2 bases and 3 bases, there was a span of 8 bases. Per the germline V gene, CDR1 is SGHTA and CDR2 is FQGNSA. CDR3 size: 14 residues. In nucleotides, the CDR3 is TGTGCCAGCAGCTTAAGCAGTTTCTACAATGAGCAGTTCTTC. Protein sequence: CASSLSSFYNEQFF.

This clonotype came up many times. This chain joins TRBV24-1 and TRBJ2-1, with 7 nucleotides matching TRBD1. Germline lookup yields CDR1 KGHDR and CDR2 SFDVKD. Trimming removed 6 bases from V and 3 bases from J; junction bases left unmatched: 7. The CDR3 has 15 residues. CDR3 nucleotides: TGTGCCACCAGTCCGACAGGGTACCTCTACAATGAGCAGTTCTTC. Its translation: CATSPTGYLYNEQFF.

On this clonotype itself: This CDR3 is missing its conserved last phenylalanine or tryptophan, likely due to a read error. In DNA, the CDR3 is TGCAGCGTTGACGGGCCCAATGAGCAGTTCCTC. Protein: CSVDGPNEQFL. The chain combines TRBV29-1 with TRBJ2-1; unclear D gene. This CDR3 region has 11 residues. The germline CDR1 and CDR2 sequences are SQVTM and ANQGSEA. V shed 3 bases and J shed 6 bases, with 6 bases lying between them.

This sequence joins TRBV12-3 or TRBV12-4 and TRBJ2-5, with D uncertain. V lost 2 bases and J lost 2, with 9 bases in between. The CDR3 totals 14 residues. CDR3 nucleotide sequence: TGTGCCAGCAGTTTAACAGCTCGACAAGAGACCCAGTACTTC. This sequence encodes CASSLTARQETQYF.

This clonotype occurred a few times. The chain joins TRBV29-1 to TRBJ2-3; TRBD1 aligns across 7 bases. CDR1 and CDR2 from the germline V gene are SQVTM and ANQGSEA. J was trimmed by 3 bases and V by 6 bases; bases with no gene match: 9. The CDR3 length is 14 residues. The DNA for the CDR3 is TGCAGCGTCGCGAGTGGACAGGCGACAGATACGCAGTATTTT. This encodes CSVASGQATDTQYF.

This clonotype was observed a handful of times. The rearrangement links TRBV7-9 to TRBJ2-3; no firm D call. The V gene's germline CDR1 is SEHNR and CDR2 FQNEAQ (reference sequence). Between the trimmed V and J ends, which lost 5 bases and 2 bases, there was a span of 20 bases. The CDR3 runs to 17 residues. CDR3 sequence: CASSGSSSGAYTDTQYF. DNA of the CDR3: TGTGCCAGCAGCGGGTCGTCGTCGGGTGCTTACACAGATACGCAGTATTTT.

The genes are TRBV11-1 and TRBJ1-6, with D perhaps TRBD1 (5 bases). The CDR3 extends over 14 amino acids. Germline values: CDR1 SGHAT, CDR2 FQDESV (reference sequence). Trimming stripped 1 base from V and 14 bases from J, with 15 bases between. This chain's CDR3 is CASSLGQGFPTLHF. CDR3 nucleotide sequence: TGTGCCAGCAGCTTAGGTCAGGGTTTTCCGACCCTCCACTTT.

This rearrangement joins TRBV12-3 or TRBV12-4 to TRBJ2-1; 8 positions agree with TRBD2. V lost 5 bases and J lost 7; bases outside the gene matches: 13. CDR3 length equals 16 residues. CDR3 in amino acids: CASSPPLAGGENEQFF. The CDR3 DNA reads TGTGCCAGCAGTCCGCCGTTGGCGGGGGGCGAAAATGAGCAGTTCTTC.

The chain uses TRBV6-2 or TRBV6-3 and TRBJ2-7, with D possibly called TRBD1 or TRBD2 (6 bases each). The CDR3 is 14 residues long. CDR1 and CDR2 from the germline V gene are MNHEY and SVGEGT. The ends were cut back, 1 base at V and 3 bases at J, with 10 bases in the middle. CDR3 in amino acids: CASSYYGGHYEQYF. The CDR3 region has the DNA TGTGCCAGCAGTTACTACGGGGGACACTACGAGCAGTACTTC.

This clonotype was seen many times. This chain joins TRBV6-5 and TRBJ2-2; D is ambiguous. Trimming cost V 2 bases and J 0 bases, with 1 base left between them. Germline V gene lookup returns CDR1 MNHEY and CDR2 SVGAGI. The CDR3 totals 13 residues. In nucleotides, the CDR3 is TGTGCCAGCAGTTACCCGAACACCGGGGAGCTGTTTTTT. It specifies CASSYPNTGELFF.

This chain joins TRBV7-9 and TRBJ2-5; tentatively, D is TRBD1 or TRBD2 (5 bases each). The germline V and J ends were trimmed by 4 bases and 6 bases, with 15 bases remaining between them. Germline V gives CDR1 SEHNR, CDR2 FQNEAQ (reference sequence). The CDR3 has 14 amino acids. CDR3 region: CASSSPGTQKTQYF. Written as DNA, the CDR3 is TGTGCCAGCAGCTCCCCCGGGACCCAGAAGACCCAGTACTTC. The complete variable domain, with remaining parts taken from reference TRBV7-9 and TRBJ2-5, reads DTGVSQNPRHKITKRGQNVTFRCDPISEHNRLYWYRQTLGQGPEFLTYFQNEAQLEKSRLLSDRFSAERPKGSFSTLEIQRTEQGDSAMYLCASSSPGTQKTQYFGPGTRLLVL.

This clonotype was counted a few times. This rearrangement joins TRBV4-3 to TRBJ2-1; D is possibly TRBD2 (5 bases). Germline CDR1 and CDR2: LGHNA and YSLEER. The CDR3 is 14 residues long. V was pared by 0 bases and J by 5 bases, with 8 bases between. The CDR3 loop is CASSQEARDNEQFF. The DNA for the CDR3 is TGCGCCAGCAGCCAAGAAGCGCGGGACAATGAGCAGTTCTTC.

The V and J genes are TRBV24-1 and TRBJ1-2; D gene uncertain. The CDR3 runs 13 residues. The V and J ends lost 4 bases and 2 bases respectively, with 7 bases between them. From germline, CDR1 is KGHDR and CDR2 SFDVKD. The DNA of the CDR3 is TGTGCCACCAGTGAGATGGTAAACTATGGCTACACCTTC. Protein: CATSEMVNYGYTF.

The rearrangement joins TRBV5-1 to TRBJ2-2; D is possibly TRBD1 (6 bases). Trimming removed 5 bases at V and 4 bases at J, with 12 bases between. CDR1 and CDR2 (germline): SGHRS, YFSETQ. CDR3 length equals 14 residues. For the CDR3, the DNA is TGCGCCAGCAGGCAACAGGGCGGCACCGGGGAGCTGTTTTTT. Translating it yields CASRQQGGTGELFF.

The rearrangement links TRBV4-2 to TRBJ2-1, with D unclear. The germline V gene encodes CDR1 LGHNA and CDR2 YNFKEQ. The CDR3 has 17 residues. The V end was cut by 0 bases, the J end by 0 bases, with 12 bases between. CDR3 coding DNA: TGTGCCAGCAGCCAAGAGGGGTCTCCTAGCTCCTACAATGAGCAGTTCTTC. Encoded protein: CASSQEGSPSSYNEQFF.

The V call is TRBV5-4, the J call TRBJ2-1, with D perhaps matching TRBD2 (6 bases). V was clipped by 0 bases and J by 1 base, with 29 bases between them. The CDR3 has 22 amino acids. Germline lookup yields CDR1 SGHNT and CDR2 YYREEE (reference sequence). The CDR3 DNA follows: TGTGCCAGCAGCTTGGCCCACGATAGGGTCGCGGTTCTGGCGGGATCCTACAATGAGCAGTTCTTC. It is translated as CASSLAHDRVAVLAGSYNEQFF. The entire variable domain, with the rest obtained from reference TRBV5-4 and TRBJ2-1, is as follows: ETGVTQSPTHLIKTRGQQVTLRCSSQSGHNTVSWYQQALGQGPQFIFQYYREEENGRGNFPPRFSGLQFPNYSSELNVNALELDDSALYLCASSLAHDRVAVLAGSYNEQFFGPGTRLTVL.